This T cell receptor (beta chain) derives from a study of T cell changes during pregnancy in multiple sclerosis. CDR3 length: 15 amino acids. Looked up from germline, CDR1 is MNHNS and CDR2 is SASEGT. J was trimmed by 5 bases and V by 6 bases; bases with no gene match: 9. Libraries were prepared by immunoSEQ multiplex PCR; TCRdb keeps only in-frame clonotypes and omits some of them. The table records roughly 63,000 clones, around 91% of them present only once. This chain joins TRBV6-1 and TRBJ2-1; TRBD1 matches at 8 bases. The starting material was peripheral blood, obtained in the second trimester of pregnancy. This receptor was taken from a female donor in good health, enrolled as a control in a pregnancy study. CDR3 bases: TGTGCCAGCAGAGAGACAGGGGTTGGGCACAATGAGCAGTTCTTC. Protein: CASRETGVGHNEQFF.